This TCR beta chain was found in a study of T cell responses to AZD1222 COVID-19 vaccine. Remarks on this clone: Its specificity is not known.

Using immunoSEQ multiplex PCR, the repertoire was profiled, and TCRdb retains in-frame clones only, with some absent. The sample has 100,000 to 150,000 clones, 85% to 90% seen once. Overall study findings and caveats: Spike regions recognized by vaccine-associated CD4 TCRs spanned the protein, led by 160-218 and 743-854. Increases in Spike-specific TCR breadth and depth were seen after two AZD1222 doses.

The length of the CDR3 is 14 residues. Germline-derived CDR1 and CDR2 are MNHEY and SVGAGI. Deletions cut 6 bases from V and 7 bases from J, with 16 bases between. The TCR originated in an adult in good health. This material consisted of peripheral blood, taken on day 0 of MenACWY control vaccination. V gene TRBV6-5 combines with J gene TRBJ2-1; the D gene could be TRBD1 or TRBD2 (5 bases each). CDR3 in amino acids: CASRPSGRPNEQFF. The CDR3 nucleotides read TGTGCCAGCAGACCGTCGGGACGGCCGAATGAGCAGTTCTTC.